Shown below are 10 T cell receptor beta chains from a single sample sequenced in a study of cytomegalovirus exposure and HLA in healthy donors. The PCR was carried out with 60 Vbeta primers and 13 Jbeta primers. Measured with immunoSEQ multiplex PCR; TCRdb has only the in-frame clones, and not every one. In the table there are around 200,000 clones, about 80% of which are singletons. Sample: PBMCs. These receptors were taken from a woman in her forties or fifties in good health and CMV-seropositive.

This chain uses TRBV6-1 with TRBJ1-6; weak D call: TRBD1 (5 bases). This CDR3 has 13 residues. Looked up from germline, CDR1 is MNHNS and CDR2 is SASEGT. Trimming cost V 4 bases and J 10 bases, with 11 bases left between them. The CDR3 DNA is TGTGCCAGCAGTGCAGGGCCAAGGTCACCCCTCCACTTT. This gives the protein CASSAGPRSPLHF.

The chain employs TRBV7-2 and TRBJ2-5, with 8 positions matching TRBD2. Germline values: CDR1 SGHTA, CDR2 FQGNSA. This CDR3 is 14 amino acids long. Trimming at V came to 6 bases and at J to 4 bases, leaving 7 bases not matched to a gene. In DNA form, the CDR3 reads TGTGCCAGCAGTCGGTCCGGGGGGGCAGAGACCCAGTACTTC. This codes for CASSRSGGAETQYF. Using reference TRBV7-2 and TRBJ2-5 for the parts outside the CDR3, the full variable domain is GAGVSQSPSNKVTEKGKDVELRCDPISGHTALYWYRQSLGQGLEFLIYFQGNSAPDKSGLPSDRFSAERTGGSVSTLTIQRTQQEDSAVYLCASSRSGGAETQYFGPGTRLLVL.

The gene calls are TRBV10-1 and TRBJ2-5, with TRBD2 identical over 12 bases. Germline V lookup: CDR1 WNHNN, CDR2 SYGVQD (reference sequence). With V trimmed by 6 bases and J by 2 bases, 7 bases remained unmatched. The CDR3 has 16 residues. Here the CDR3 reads CASSSTSGGAQETQYF. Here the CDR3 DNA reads TGCGCCAGCAGCTCGACTAGCGGGGGAGCACAAGAGACCCAGTACTTC.

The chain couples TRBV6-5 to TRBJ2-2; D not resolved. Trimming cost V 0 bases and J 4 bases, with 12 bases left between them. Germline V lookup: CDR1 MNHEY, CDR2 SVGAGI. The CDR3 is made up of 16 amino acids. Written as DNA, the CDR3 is TGTGCCAGCAGTTACTCGAAGAGTTACTCCACCGGGGAGCTGTTTTTT. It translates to CASSYSKSYSTGELFF.

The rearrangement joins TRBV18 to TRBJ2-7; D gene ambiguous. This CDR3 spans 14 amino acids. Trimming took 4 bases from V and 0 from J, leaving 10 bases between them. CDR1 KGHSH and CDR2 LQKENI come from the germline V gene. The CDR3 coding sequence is TGTGCCAGCTCACTCCAGAGGTTCTCCTACGAGCAGTACTTC. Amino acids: CASSLQRFSYEQYF.

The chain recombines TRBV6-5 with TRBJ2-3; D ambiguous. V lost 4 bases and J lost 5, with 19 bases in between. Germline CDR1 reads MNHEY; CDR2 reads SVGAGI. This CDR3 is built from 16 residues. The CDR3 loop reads CASSSVSITFGDTQYF. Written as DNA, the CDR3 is TGTGCCAGCAGTTCGGTCTCAATCACCTTCGGAGATACGCAGTATTTT.

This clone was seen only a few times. Here the CDR3 reads CASSLGTVETQYF. Here the CDR3 DNA reads TGTGCCAGCAGCTTAGGGACAGTCGAGACCCAGTACTTC. The chain recombines TRBV7-9 with TRBJ2-5, with D maybe TRBD1 (6 bases). The germline V gene has CDR1 SEHNR and CDR2 FQNEAQ (reference sequence). V lost 1 base, J lost 5 bases, and 8 bases lay in between. The CDR3 spans 13 residues.

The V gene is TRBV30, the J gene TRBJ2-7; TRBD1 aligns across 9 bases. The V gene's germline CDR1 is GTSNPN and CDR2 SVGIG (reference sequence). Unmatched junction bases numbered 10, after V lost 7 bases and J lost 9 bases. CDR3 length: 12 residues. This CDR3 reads CAYTTGGGGQYF. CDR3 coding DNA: TGTGCCTACACGACAGGGGGTGGTGGGCAGTACTTC.

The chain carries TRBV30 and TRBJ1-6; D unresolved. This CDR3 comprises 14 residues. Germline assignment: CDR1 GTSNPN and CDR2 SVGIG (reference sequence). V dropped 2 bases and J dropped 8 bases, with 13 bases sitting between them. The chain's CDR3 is CAWSRGVKDSPLHF. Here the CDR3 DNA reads TGTGCCTGGAGTCGGGGAGTAAAGGATTCACCCCTCCACTTT.

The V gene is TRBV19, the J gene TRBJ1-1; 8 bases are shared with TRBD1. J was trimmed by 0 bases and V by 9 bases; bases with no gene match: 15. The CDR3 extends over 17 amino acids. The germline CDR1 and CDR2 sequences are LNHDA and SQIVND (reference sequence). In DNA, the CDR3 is TGTGCCAGCAGCCCTGACAGGGGTAATCCCTTGAACACTGAAGCTTTCTTT. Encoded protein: CASSPDRGNPLNTEAFF.